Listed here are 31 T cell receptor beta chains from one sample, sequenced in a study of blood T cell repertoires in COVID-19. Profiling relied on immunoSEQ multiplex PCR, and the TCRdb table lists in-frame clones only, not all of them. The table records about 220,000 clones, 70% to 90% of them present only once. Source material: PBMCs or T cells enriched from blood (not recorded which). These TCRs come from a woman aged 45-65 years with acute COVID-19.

CDR3 region: CASSLRLAASSYEQYF. CDR3 bases: TGTGCCAGCAGCCTAAGACTAGCGGCCAGCTCCTACGAGCAGTACTTC. The chain uses TRBV7-8 and TRBJ2-7; 9 nucleotides match TRBD2. V trimming: 5 bases; J trimming: 0 bases; junction bases outside the gene matches: 8. The CDR3 is 16 residues long. Germline V gene lookup returns CDR1 SGHVS and CDR2 FQNEAQ. The variable domain in full, completed from reference TRBV7-8 and TRBJ2-7, reads GAGVSQSPRYKVAKRGQDVALRCDPISGHVSLFWYQQALGQGPEFLTYFQNEAQLDKSGLPSDRFFAERPEGSVSTLKIQRTQQEDSAVYLCASSLRLAASSYEQYFGPGTRLTVT.

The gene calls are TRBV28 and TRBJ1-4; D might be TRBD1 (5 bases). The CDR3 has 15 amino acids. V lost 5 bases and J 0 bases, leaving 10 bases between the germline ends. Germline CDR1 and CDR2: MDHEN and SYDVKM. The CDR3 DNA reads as TGTGCCAGCAGTGCGGGACGGTCAACTAATGAAAAACTGTTTTTT. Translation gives CASSAGRSTNEKLFF. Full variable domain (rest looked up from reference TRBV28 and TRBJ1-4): DVKVTQSSRYLVKRTGEKVFLECVQDMDHENMFWYRQDPGLGLRLIYFSYDVKMKEKGDIPEGYSVSREKKERFSLILESASTNQTSMYLCASSAGRSTNEKLFFGSGTQLSVL.

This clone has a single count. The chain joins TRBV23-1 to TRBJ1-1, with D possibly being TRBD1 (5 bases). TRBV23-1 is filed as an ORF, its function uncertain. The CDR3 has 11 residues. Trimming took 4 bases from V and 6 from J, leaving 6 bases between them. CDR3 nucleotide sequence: TGCGCCAGCAGTCGACAGCCTGAAGCTTTCTTT. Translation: CASSRQPEAFF.

The CDR3 protein is CASSPQDRNYNEQFF. The CDR3 DNA reads as TGTGCCAGCAGCCCTCAGGACAGAAACTACAATGAGCAGTTCTTC. The rearrangement uses TRBV11-2 and TRBJ2-1; D possibly corresponds to TRBD1 (6 bases). CDR3 length: 15 residues. Trimming removed 5 bases at V and 3 bases at J, with 14 bases between. Germline values: CDR1 SGHAT, CDR2 FQNNGV.

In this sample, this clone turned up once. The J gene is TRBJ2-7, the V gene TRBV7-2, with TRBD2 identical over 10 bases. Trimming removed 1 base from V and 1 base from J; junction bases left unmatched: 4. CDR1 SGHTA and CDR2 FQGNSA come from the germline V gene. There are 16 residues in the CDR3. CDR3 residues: CASSLGLAGPSYEQYF. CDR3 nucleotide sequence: TGTGCCAGCAGCTTAGGACTAGCGGGCCCTTCCTACGAGCAGTACTTC.

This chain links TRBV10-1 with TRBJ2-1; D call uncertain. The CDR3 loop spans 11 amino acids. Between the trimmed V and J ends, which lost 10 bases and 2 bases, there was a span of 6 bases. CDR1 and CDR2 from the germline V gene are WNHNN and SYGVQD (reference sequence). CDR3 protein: CATPPYNEQFF. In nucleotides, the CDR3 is TGCGCCACCCCTCCCTACAATGAGCAGTTCTTC.

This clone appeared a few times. This CDR3 reads CASSASGRAGYNEQFF. In nucleotides, the CDR3 is TGTGCCAGCAGTGCTAGCGGGAGGGCCGGGTACAATGAGCAGTTCTTC. The J gene is TRBJ2-1, the V gene TRBV2; 12 nucleotides agree with TRBD2. The CDR3 covers 16 residues. The V gene's germline CDR1 is SNHLY and CDR2 FYNNEI. The V and J ends lost 4 bases and 4 bases, in that order; junction bases with no gene match: 5.

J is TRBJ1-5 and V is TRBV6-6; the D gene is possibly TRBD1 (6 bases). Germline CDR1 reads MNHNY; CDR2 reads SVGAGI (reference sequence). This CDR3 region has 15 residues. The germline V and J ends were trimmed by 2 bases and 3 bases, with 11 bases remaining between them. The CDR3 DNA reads TGTGCCAGCAGTTACGAACAGGGCTTCAATCAGCCCCAGCATTTT. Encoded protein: CASSYEQGFNQPQHF.

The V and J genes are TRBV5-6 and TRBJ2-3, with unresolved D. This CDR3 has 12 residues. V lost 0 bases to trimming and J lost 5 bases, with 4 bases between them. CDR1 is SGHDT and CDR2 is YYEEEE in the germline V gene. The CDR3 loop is CASSLAGDTQYF. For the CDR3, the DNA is TGTGCCAGCAGCTTGGCGGGAGATACGCAGTATTTT. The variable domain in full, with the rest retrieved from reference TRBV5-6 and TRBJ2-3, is DAGVTQSPTHLIKTRGQQVTLRCSPKSGHDTVSWYQQALGQGPQFIFQYYEEEERQRGNFPDRFSGHQFPNYSSELNVNALLLGDSALYLCASSLAGDTQYFGPGTRLTVL.

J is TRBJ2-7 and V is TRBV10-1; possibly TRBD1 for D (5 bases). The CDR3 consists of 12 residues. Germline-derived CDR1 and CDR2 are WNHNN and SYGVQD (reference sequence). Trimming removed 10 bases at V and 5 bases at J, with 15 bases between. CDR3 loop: CAIIGAPHEQYF. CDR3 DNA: TGCGCCATCATTGGGGCCCCCCACGAGCAGTACTTC.

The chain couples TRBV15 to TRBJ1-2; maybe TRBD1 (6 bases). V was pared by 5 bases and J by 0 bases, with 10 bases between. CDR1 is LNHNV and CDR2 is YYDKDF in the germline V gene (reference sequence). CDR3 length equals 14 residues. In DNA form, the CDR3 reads TGTGCCACCAGCGGGAACAGGGCTAACTATGGCTACACCTTC. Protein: CATSGNRANYGYTF.

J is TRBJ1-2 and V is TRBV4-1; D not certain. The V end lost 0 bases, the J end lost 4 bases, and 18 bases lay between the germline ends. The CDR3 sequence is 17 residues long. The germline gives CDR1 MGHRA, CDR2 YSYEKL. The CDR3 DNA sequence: TGCGCCAGCAGCCAAGATCCTATCGTGATAGCCGCCTATGGCTACACCTTC. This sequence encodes CASSQDPIVIAAYGYTF.

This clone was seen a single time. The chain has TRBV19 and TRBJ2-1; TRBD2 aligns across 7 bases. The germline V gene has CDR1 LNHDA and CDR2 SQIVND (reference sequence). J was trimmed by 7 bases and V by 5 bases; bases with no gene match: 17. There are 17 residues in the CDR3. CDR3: CASSDLSGIGSPNEQFF. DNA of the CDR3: TGTGCCAGTAGTGATTTAAGCGGGATTGGGAGCCCGAATGAGCAGTTCTTC.

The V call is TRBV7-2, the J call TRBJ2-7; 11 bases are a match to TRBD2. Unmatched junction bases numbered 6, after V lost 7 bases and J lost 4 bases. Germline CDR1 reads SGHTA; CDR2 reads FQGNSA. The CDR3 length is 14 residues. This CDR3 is CASTLLAGAYEQYF. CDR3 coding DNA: TGTGCCAGCACCCTACTAGCGGGAGCTTACGAGCAGTACTTC.

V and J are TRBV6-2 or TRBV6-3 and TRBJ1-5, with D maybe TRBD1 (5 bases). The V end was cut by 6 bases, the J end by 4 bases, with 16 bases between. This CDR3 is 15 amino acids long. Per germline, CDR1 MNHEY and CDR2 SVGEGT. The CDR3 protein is CASSWAGGGNQPQHF. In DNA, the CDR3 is TGTGCCAGCAGCTGGGCCGGGGGAGGAAATCAGCCCCAGCATTTT.

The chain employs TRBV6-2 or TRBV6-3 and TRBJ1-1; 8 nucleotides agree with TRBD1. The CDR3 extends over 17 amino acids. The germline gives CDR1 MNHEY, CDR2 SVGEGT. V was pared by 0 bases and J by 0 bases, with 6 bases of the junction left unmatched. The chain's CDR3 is CASSYSKATGVNTEAFF. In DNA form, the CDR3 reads TGTGCCAGCAGTTACTCGAAGGCGACAGGGGTGAACACTGAAGCTTTCTTT.

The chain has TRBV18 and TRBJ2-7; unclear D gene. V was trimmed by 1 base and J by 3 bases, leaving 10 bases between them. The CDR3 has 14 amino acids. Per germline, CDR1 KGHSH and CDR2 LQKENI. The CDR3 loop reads CASSPQHSHYEQYF. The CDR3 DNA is TGTGCCAGCTCACCACAACACAGTCACTACGAGCAGTACTTC.

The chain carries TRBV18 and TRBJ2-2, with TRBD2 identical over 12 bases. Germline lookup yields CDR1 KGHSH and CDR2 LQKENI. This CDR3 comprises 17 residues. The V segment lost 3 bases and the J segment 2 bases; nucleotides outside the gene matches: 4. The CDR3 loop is CASSPWTSGINTGELFF. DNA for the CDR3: TGTGCCAGCTCACCTTGGACTAGCGGGATTAACACCGGGGAGCTGTTTTTT. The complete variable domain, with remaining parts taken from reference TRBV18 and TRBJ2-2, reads NAGVMQNPRHLVRRRGQEARLRCSPMKGHSHVYWYRQLPEEGLKFMVYLQKENIIDESGMPKERFSAEFPKEGPSILRIQQVVRGDSAAYFCASSPWTSGINTGELFFGEGSRLTVL.

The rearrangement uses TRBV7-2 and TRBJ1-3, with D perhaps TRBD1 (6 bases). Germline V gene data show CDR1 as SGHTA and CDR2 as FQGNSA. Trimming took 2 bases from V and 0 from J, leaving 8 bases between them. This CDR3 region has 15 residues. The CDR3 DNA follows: TGTGCCAGCAGCTTACAACAGGGCTCTGGAAACACCATATATTTT. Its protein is CASSLQQGSGNTIYF. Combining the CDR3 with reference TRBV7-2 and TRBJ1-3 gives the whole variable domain GAGVSQSPSNKVTEKGKDVELRCDPISGHTALYWYRQSLGQGLEFLIYFQGNSAPDKSGLPSDRFSAERTGGSVSTLTIQRTQQEDSAVYLCASSLQQGSGNTIYFGEGSWLTVV.

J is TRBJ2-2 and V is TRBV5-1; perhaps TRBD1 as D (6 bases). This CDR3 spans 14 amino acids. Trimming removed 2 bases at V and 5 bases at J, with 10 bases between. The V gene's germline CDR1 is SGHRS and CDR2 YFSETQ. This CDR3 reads CASSLKGDTGELFF. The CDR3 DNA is TGCGCCAGCAGCTTAAAGGGGGATACCGGGGAGCTGTTTTTT.

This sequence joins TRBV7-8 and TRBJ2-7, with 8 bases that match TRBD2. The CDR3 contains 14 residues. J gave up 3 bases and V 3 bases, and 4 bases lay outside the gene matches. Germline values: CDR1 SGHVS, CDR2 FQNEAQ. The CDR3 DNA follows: TGTGCCAGCAGCTTGAGCGGGAGCCACTACGAGCAGTACTTC. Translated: CASSLSGSHYEQYF. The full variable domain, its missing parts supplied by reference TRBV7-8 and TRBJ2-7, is GAGVSQSPRYKVAKRGQDVALRCDPISGHVSLFWYQQALGQGPEFLTYFQNEAQLDKSGLPSDRFFAERPEGSVSTLKIQRTQQEDSAVYLCASSLSGSHYEQYFGPGTRLTVT.

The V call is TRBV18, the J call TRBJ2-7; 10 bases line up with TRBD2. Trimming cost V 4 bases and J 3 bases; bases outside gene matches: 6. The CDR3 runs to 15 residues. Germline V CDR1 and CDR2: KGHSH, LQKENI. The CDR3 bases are TGTGCCAGCTCACACTCACTAGCGGGGTTCTACGAGCAGTACTTC. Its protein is CASSHSLAGFYEQYF.

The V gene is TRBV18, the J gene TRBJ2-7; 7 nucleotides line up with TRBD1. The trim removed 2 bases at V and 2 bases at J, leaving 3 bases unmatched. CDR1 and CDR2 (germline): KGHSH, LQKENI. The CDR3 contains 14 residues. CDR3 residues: CASSPTGEPYEQYF. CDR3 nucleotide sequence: TGTGCCAGCTCACCAACAGGGGAACCCTACGAGCAGTACTTC.

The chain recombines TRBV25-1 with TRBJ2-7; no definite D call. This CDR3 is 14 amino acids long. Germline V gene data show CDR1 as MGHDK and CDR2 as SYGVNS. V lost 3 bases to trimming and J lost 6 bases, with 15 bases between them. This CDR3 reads CASSDPPSGCEQYF. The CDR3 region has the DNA TGTGCCAGCAGTGACCCCCCCTCCGGGTGCGAGCAGTACTTC.

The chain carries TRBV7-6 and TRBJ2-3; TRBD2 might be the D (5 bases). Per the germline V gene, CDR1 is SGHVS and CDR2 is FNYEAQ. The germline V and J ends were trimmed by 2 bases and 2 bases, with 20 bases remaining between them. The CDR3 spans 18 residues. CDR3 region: CASSLSSGALFTTDTQYF. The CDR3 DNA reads TGTGCCAGCAGCTTATCGAGCGGAGCCCTCTTTACCACAGATACGCAGTATTTT.

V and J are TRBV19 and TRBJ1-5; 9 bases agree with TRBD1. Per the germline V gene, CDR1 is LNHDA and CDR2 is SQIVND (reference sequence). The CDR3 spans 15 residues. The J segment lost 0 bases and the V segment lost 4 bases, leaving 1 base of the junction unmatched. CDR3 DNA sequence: TGTGCCAGTAGTACGGACAGGGGTAGCAATCAGCCCCAGCATTTT. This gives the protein CASSTDRGSNQPQHF.

This chain's CDR3 is CASSASGTGNRMVDYEQYF. CDR3 nucleotides: TGCGCCAGCAGCGCGTCCGGGACAGGGAACCGCATGGTGGATTACGAGCAGTACTTC. The chain recombines TRBV5-1 with TRBJ2-7; TRBD1 matches 9 bases. V shed 4 bases, J shed 4 bases, and the junction held 21 bases outside the gene matches. Germline assignment: CDR1 SGHRS and CDR2 YFSETQ. CDR3 size: 19 residues. The full variable domain, its missing parts supplied by reference TRBV5-1 and TRBJ2-7, is KAGVTQTPRYLIKTRGQQVTLSCSPISGHRSVSWYQQTPGQGLQFLFEYFSETQRNKGNFPGRFSGRQFSNSRSEMNVSTLELGDSALYLCASSASGTGNRMVDYEQYFGPGTRLTVT.

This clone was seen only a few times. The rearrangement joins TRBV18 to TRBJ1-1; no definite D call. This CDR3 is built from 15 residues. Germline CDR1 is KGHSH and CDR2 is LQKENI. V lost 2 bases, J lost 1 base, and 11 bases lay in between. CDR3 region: CASSPASRGNTEAFF. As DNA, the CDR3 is TGTGCCAGCTCACCAGCCTCTCGAGGGAACACTGAAGCTTTCTTT.

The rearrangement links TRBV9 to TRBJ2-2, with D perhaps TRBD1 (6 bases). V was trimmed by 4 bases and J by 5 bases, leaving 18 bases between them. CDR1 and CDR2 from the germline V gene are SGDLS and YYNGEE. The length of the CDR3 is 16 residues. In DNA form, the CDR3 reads TGTGCCAGCAGCCTTGCCGGGACATACCTTACCGGGGAGCTGTTTTTT. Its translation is CASSLAGTYLTGELFF.

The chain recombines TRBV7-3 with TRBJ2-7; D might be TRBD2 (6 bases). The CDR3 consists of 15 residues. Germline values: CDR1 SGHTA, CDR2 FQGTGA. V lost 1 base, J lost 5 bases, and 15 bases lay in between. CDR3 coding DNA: TGTGCCAGCAGCTTAAAGGGACTCTGGGGGAACGAGCAGTACTTC. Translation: CASSLKGLWGNEQYF. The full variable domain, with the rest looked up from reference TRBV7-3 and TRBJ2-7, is GAGVSQTPSNKVTEKGKYVELRCDPISGHTALYWYRQSLGQGPEFLIYFQGTGAADDSGLPNDRFFAVRPEGSVSTLKIQRTERGDSAVYLCASSLKGLWGNEQYFGPGTRLTVT.

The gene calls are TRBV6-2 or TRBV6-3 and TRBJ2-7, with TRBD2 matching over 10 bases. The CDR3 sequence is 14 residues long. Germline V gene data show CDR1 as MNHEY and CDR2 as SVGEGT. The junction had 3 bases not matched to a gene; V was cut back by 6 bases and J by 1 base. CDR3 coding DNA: TGTGCCAGCAGCCTAGCGGGAGAATCCTACGAGCAGTACTTC. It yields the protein CASSLAGESYEQYF.